This T cell receptor (beta chain) stems from a study of CD8 T cells in Susac syndrome. TCR beta was sequenced from blood CD8+ and CD4+ T cells. The multiple sclerosis controls were treatment-naive patients affected by stable or active relapsing-remitting disease. After extraction with the RNeasy kit, about 0.45 to 1 ug of the RNA was reverse transcribed using random hexamers. The amplification used immunoSEQ multiplex PCR on TCR beta CDR3; it spanned 54 Vbeta and 13 Jbeta. TCRdb used MiXCR to reprocess the immunoSEQ multiplex PCR reads, holding one entry per CDR3 protein. The sample includes some 260,000 distinct CDR3 sequences, about 85% seen only once; the top ten take approximately 0.12%. In germline, CDR1 is MNHNS, CDR2 SASEGT. V was clipped by 8 bases and J by 9 bases; unmatched bases: 5. This CDR3 has 12 residues.

The receptor was isolated from a human donor with multiple sclerosis. What was sequenced was CD8+ T cells from PBMCs. This chain joins TRBV6-1 and TRBJ2-1, with 9 bases fitting TRBD2. CDR3 residues: CASWAGGGEQFF. CDR3 bases: TGTGCCAGCTGGGCGGGAGGGGGTGAGCAGTTCTTC.